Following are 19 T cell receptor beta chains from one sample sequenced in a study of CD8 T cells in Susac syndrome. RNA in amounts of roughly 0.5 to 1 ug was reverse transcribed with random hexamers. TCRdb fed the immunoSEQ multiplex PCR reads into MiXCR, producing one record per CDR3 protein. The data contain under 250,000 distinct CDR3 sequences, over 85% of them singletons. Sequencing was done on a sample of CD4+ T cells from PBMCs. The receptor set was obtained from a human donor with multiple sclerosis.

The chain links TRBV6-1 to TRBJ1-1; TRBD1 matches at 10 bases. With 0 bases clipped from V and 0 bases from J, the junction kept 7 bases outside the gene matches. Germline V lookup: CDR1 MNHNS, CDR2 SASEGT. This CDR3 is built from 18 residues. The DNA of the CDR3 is TGTGCCAGCAGTGAAGCGTGGGGGACAGGGGCAATGAACACTGAAGCTTTCTTT. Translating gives CASSEAWGTGAMNTEAFF.

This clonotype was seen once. The DNA for the CDR3 is TGTGCCAGCAGCTTTGGCGGGGCGAGATACGGCGGGGAGCTGTTTTTT. This translates into CASSFGGARYGGELFF. J is TRBJ2-2 and V is TRBV5-4; TRBD2 is a possible D gene (6 bases). The V and J ends lost 2 bases and 7 bases respectively, with 18 bases between them. Germline CDR1 is SGHNT and CDR2 is YYREEE (reference sequence). This CDR3 contains 16 residues.

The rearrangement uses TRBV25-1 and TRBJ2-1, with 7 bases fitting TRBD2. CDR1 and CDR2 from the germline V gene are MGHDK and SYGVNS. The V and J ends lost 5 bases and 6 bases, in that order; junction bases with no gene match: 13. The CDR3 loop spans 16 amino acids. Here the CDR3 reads CASSQPPGLPTNEQFF. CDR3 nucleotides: TGTGCCAGCAGTCAACCCCCGGGACTACCTACCAATGAGCAGTTCTTC.

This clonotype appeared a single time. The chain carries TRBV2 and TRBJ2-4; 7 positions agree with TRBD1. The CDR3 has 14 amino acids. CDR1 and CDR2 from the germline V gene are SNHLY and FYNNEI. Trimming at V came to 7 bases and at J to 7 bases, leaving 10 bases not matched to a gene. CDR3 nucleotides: TGTGCCAGCACCAAAGACCAGGGGGTCAACATTCAGTACTTC. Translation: CASTKDQGVNIQYF.

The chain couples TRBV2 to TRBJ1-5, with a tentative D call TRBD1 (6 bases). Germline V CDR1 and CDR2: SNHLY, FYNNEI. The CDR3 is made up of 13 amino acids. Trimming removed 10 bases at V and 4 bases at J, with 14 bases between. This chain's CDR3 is CAITRGDNQPQHF. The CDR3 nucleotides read TGTGCCATTACGAGGGGGGATAATCAGCCCCAGCATTTT. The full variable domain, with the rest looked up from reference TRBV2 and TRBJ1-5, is EPEVTQTPSHQVTQMGQEVILRCVPISNHLYFYWYRQILGQKVEFLVSFYNNEISEKSEIFDDQFSVERPDGSNFTLKIRSTKLEDSAMYFCAITRGDNQPQHFGDGTRLSIL.

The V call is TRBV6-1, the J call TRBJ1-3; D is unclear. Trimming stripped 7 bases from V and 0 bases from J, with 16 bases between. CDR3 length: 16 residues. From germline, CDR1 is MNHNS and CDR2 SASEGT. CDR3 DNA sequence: TGTGCCAGCATGAAACGTACGGATTACTCTGGAAACACCATATATTTT. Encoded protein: CASMKRTDYSGNTIYF.

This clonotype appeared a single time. The CDR3 reads CATGTTKNQPQHF. The DNA for the CDR3 is TGTGCCACCGGGACAACAAAAAATCAGCCCCAGCATTTT. The chain employs TRBV7-3 and TRBJ1-5, with D maybe TRBD1 (6 bases). CDR3 length: 13 amino acids. Per the germline V gene, CDR1 is SGHTA and CDR2 is FQGTGA. The V end lost 10 bases, the J end lost 4 bases, and 14 bases lay between the germline ends.

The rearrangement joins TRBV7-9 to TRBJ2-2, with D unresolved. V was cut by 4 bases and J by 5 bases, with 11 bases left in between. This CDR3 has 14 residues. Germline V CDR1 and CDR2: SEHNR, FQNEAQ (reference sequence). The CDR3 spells CASSWTDGTGELFF. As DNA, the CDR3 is TGTGCCAGCAGCTGGACCGATGGGACCGGGGAGCTGTTTTTT.

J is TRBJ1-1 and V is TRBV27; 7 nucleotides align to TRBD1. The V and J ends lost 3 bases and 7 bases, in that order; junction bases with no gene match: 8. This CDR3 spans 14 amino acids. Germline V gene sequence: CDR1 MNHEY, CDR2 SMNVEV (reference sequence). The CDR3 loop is CASSLDRSTDEAFF. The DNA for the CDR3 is TGTGCCAGCAGTTTGGACAGGTCTACTGATGAAGCTTTCTTT.

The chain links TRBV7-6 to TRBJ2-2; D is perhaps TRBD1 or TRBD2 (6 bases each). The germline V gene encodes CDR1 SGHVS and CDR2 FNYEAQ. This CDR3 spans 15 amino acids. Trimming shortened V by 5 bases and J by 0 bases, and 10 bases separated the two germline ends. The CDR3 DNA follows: TGTGCCAGCAGCCCCGGGGGCGCGAACACCGGGGAGCTGTTTTTT. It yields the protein CASSPGGANTGELFF.

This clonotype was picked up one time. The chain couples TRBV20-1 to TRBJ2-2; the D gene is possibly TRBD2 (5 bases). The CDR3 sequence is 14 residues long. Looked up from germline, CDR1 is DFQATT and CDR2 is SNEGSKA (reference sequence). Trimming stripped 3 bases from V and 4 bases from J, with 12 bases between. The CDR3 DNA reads TGCAGTGCTAGGAGCGGTCGAGGCACCGGGGAGCTGTTTTTT. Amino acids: CSARSGRGTGELFF.

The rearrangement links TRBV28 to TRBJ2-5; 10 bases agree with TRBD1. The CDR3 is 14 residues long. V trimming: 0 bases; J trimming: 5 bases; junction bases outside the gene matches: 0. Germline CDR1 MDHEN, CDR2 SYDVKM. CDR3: CASSLWTGGETQYF. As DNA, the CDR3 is TGTGCCAGCAGTTTATGGACAGGGGGCGAGACCCAGTACTTC.

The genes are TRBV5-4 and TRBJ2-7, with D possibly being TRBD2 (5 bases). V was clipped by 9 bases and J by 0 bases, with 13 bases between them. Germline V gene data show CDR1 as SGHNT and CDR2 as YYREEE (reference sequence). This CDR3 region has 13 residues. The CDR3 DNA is TGTGCCACCGCCGACCGGGGCTCCTACGAGCAGTACTTC. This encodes CATADRGSYEQYF.

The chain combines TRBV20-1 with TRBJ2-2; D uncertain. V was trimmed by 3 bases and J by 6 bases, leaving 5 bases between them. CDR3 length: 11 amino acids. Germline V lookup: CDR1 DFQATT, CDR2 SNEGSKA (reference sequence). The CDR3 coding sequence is TGCAGTGCTAGGCAGGCCGGGGAGCTGTTTTTT. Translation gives CSARQAGELFF.

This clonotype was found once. The CDR3: CSAQTSGLPYEQYF. The CDR3 DNA reads TGCAGTGCCCAGACTAGCGGGTTGCCCTACGAGCAGTACTTC. The rearrangement links TRBV20-1 to TRBJ2-7; TRBD2 matches at 10 bases. V lost 6 bases to trimming and J lost 2 bases; unmatched junction nucleotides: 7. The germline CDR1 and CDR2 sequences are DFQATT and SNEGSKA (reference sequence). The CDR3 length is 14 residues.

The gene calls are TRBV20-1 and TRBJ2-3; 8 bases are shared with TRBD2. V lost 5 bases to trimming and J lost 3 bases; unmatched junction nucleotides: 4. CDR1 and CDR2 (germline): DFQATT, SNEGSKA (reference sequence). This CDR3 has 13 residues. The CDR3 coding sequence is TGCAGTGCTGTCGCGGGAGGTACAGATACGCAGTATTTT. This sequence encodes CSAVAGGTDTQYF.

CDR3 loop: CAWEGQGTYEQYF. Here the CDR3 DNA reads TGTGCCTGGGAGGGACAGGGGACCTACGAGCAGTACTTC. The genes are TRBV30 and TRBJ2-7, with 10 positions matching TRBD1. The CDR3 sequence is 13 residues long. J was trimmed by 2 bases and V by 5 bases; bases with no gene match: 3. Germline V gene data show CDR1 as GTSNPN and CDR2 as SVGIG (reference sequence).

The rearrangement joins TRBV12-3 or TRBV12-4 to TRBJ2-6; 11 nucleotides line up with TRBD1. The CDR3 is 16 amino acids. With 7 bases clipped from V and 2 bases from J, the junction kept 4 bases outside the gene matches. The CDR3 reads CASTLGQGAGANVLTF. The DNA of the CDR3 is TGTGCCAGCACCCTGGGACAGGGGGCTGGGGCCAACGTCCTGACTTTC.

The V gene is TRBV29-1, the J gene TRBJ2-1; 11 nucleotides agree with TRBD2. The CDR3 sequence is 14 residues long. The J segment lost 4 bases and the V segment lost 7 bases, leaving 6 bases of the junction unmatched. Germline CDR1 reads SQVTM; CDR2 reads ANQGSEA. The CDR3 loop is CSAVGTSGYNEQFF. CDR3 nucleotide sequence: TGCAGCGCCGTCGGGACTAGCGGTTACAATGAGCAGTTCTTC.